A selection of T cell receptor beta chains follows, all from one sample in a study of blood T cell repertoires in COVID-19. The protocol was immunoSEQ multiplex PCR, while the TCRdb copy is restricted to in-frame clones and leaves out a portion. The sample includes about 100,000 clones, around four fifths seen only once; the top ten take 9.5% to 10%. The specimen sequenced was peripheral blood. These receptors originate from a man between 35 and 55 years old with active or convalescent COVID-19. The CDR3 runs from the conserved cysteine through the conserved F or W. The D gene is left open where the match is weak. Clone size is stated in some rows and not others, as once, few, many or a class when expanded.

CDR3 length	D gene	V gene	clone size	J gene	CDR3 DNA	CDR3 protein
15	TRBD1	TRBV11-2	NA	TRBJ2-5	TGTGCCAGCAGCAAAGGGACAGGGGGTAGTCAGACCCAGTACTTC	CASSKGTGGSQTQYF
15	TRBD1	TRBV9	once	TRBJ2-5	TGTGCCAGCAGCGCCCAGACAGGGGGACAAGAGACCCAGTACTTC	CASSAQTGGQETQYF
15	TRBD1	TRBV27	NA	TRBJ2-7	TGTGCCAGCAGTTATGGACAGGTCGGGACCTACGAGCAGTACTTC	CASSYGQVGTYEQYF
16	TRBD1	TRBV19	NA	TRBJ1-5	TGTGCCAGTAGTTTAGGGACAGGGGGCTGGAATCAGCCCCAGCATTTT	CASSLGTGGWNQPQHF
13	NA	TRBV6-5	few	TRBJ1-5	TGTGCCAGCAGAACAGGGTCGGGCCAGCCCCAGCATTTT	CASRTGSGQPQHF
13	NA	TRBV29-1	NA	TRBJ1-1	TGCAGCGTTGAAACGATGGGGGGGACTGAAGCTTTCTTT	CSVETMGGTEAFF
13	NA	TRBV7-9	NA	TRBJ1-1	TGTGCCAGCAGCAATCAGGAGAACACTGAAGCTTTCTTT	CASSNQENTEAFF
15	TRBD1	TRBV6-5	NA	TRBJ1-3	TGTGCCAGCAGTTACTCGTGGGGACAGGGAAACACCATATATTTT	CASSYSWGQGNTIYF
14	TRBD1	TRBV6-6	few	TRBJ1-2	TGTGCCAGCAGGTCCGGGACAGGGATGCGCGGCTACACCTTC	CASRSGTGMRGYTF
14	NA	TRBV5-4	once	TRBJ2-7	TGTGCCAGCAGCTTCTCAGGTCTTTCCTACGAGCAGTACTTC	CASSFSGLSYEQYF
16	TRBD1	TRBV12-5	once	TRBJ1-5	TGTGCTAGTGGTTTGGTACTAACAGGGGGCAATCAGCCCCAGCATTTT	CASGLVLTGGNQPQHF
15	NA	TRBV6-5	NA	TRBJ2-3	TGTGCCAGCAGTTACCAGGCTAGCAGGACAGATACGCAGTATTTT	CASSYQASRTDTQYF
15	NA	TRBV28	NA	TRBJ2-1	TGTGCCATCCTCGGCGACAGCAGCTCCTACAATGAGCAGTTCTTC	CAILGDSSSYNEQFF
14	NA	TRBV18	once	TRBJ1-2	TGTGCCAGCTCACTGGGGGCCTCCGAGAATGGCTACACCTTC	CASSLGASENGYTF
14	NA	TRBV11-2	NA	TRBJ1-1	TGTGCCAGCACCATAGGGGGGGGGTGGTCTGAAGCTTTCTTT	CASTIGGGWSEAFF
14	TRBD1	TRBV6-2/TRBV6-3	NA	TRBJ2-7	TGTGCCAGCAGTGCCCCCGGGACAGGGCCCGAGCAGTACTTC	CASSAPGTGPEQYF
16	NA	TRBV5-5	NA	TRBJ1-5	TGTGCCAGCAGCTTGGGGACATCCTCTAGCAATCAGCCCCAGCATTTT	CASSLGTSSSNQPQHF
16	TRBD2	TRBV6-5	NA	TRBJ2-7	TGTGCCAGCAGCTACGGGGTCACGGGGGGCTCCTACGAGCAGTACTTC	CASSYGVTGGSYEQYF
14	NA	TRBV5-8	NA	TRBJ1-2	TGTGCCAGCGGCTTCCGGAGTGCTAACTATGGCTACACCTTC	CASGFRSANYGYTF
16	NA	TRBV4-3	few	TRBJ2-7	TGCGCCAGCAGCCAAGAGGCCGTCGGCGGCTCCTACGAGCAGTACTTC	CASSQEAVGGSYEQYF
15	NA	TRBV27	NA	TRBJ1-4	TGTGCCAGCAGTTTATCTCGGACAAGCAATGAAAAACTGTTTTTT	CASSLSRTSNEKLFF
13	TRBD1	TRBV19	NA	TRBJ1-2	TGTGCCAGTACCACGACAGGGAGAGATGGCTACACCTTC	CASTTTGRDGYTF
16	TRBD2	TRBV30	NA	TRBJ2-3	TGTGCCTGGAGTGTACCGGGGCGGGGGGGCCCAGATACGCAGTATTTT	CAWSVPGRGGPDTQYF
13	TRBD1	TRBV12-3/TRBV12-4	NA	TRBJ1-2	TGTGCCAGCAGCTTGGGGACAGGGAGAGGCTACACCTTC	CASSLGTGRGYTF
14	NA	TRBV21-1	NA	TRBJ2-7	TGTGCCAGCAGCCGCCAAGACAGGTTCTACGAGCAGTACTTC	CASSRQDRFYEQYF
14	NA	TRBV6-5	NA	TRBJ2-1	TGTGCCAGCAGTTACTCTTTTACCGGGAATGAGCAGTTCTTC	CASSYSFTGNEQFF
17	TRBD1	TRBV4-3	NA	TRBJ1-4	TGCGCCAGCAGCCCGGACAGGGAGTCCCTTTCTAATGAAAAACTGTTTTTT	CASSPDRESLSNEKLFF
14	TRBD1	TRBV5-4	NA	TRBJ2-5	TGTGCCAGCAGCCCGGGGACAGGGGCAGAGACCCAGTACTTC	CASSPGTGAETQYF
16	NA	TRBV19	NA	TRBJ1-5	TGTGCCAGTAGTCTCGGGGGGGGCATAAGCAATCAGCCCCAGCATTTT	CASSLGGGISNQPQHF
15	TRBD2	TRBV6-5	NA	TRBJ2-7	TGTGCCAGCACCCACGGGAGGCCGGGCGCCTACGAGCAGTACTTC	CASTHGRPGAYEQYF
19	TRBD2	TRBV7-6	NA	TRBJ2-3	TGTGCCAGCAGCTTACGGTCACAAAGCGGGGGGGCGAGAACAGATACGCAGTATTTT	CASSLRSQSGGARTDTQYF
16	NA	TRBV3-1/TRBV3-2	NA	TRBJ2-2	TGTGCCAGCAGCCAAAATCGGGGGGCCATCACCGGGGAGCTGTTTTTT	CASSQNRGAITGELFF
14	TRBD1	TRBV29-1	NA	TRBJ2-5	TGCAGCGTTGCCCGGGACAGCGTCCAAGAGACCCAGTACTTC	CSVARDSVQETQYF
15	NA	TRBV4-2	NA	TRBJ1-5	TGTGCCAGCAGCCAAGATTCGCGGCAGATTCAGCCCCAGCATTTT	CASSQDSRQIQPQHF
12	NA	TRBV29-1	few	TRBJ2-7	TGCAGCGTTAAACAGGACTCCTACGAGCAGTACTTC	CSVKQDSYEQYF
13	NA	TRBV24-1	NA	TRBJ2-3	TGTGCCACCAGTGACAGGGCCACAGATACGCAGTATTTT	CATSDRATDTQYF
13	NA	TRBV7-9	NA	TRBJ1-1	TGTGCCAGCGAATACAGGGTAGCCACTGAAGCTTTCTTT	CASEYRVATEAFF
15	TRBD2	TRBV3-1/TRBV3-2	NA	TRBJ2-5	TGTGCCAGCAGCTTAAGAGCGGGGTTCCAAGAGACCCAGTACTTC	CASSLRAGFQETQYF
17	TRBD1	TRBV19	NA	TRBJ1-5	TGTGCCAGTAGTATAGATCCGGCAGGGGGCGGCAATCAGCCCCAGCATTTT	CASSIDPAGGGNQPQHF